This TCR beta chain was identified in a study of OX40 agonist ivuxolimab in advanced cancers. Background for the entire study: Ivuxolimab was a fully human IgG2 agonistic monoclonal antibody targeting the costimulatory receptor OX40 (CD134). Three dose-escalation patients achieved partial responses, one with hepatocellular carcinoma and two with cutaneous melanoma. Intravenous ivuxolimab was administered to patients every 2 weeks at six dose levels: 0.01, 0.1, 0.3, 1.5, 3 and 10 mg/kg. The point of sequencing TCRbeta in the periphery was to test whether ivuxolimab changed TCR sequence diversity and drove clonal T-cell expansion. Patients were allowed to have had prior anti-PD-1, anti-PD-L1 or anti-CTLA-4 therapy, and approximately 40% of the dose-escalation patients had been treated with checkpoint inhibitors. A male proportion of 82.7% and a mean age of approximately 60 years, ranging from about 20 to 80, were recorded for the dose-escalation cohort. Of the roughly 51 patients in dose escalation, 19 had hepatocellular carcinoma, roughly 15 had melanoma, 9 had renal cell carcinoma and 9 had head and neck cancer. The paper covers the monotherapy dose-escalation part of the phase I ivuxolimab trial, which included N = 52 patients.

V drops 4 bases and J drops 4 bases, leaving 6 bases in between. The germline V gene supplies CDR1 SGHDT and CDR2 YYEEEE. Inclusive of the bounding cysteine and phenylalanine, the CDR3 is 11 residues long. The read is trimmed to its CDR3 DNA, 33 bases read in frame from base 1. Points the paper makes about the study in general: Antigen specificity was not determined for the clonally expanded peripheral T cells. Low levels of normalized T-cell clonal expansion were also seen in some nonresponding patients. After ivuxolimab, expanded clones were on average more numerous among CD8+ T cells than among CD4+ T cells. At doses of 0.1 to 3.0 mg/kg, clonal expansion of both CD4+ and CD8+ T cells in blood was seen between baseline and week 6. Partial responders in the 0.1-3.0 mg/kg groups had among the lowest normalized peripheral clonal expansion, especially among CD8+ T cells.

Patients with a history of autoimmune disease or receiving systemic immunosuppression were excluded from the trial. Peripheral blood for TCR sequencing was collected from all dose cohorts at baseline, on cycle 4 day 1, and on cycle 7 day 1. Samples came from an open-label, multicenter, first-in-human phase I dose-escalation trial of ivuxolimab. Adults with locally advanced or metastatic melanoma, renal cell carcinoma, hepatocellular carcinoma or head and neck squamous cell carcinoma were enrolled in the trial. Before TCR sequencing, CD4+ and CD8+ T cells were separately sorted from peripheral blood. Genomic DNA was extracted from sorted cells for sequencing of the TCRbeta CDR3 region. TCRbeta CDR3 regions were sequenced using the immunoSEQ Assay. TCRdb limited this immuneACCESS table to in-frame rearrangements with V and J called. A share of clones is missing; checked studies link under half to unresolved V genes, and the rest is unexplained. This sample is represented by about 61,000 clones; approximately 90% of them were singletons. Over 20% of the sample is held by the ten biggest clonotypes.

A word on this clone: What antigen it recognizes has not been identified. No much larger clonotype is one base removed from it; base qualities were not supplied.

The starting material was CD4+ or CD8+ T cells sorted from blood, obtained in a trial of the OX40 agonist ivuxolimab. This receptor was identified in an adult with an advanced solid tumor such as melanoma, head and neck, liver or kidney cancer. The rearrangement joined TRBV5-6 to TRBJ2-7, and possibly TRBD2, on 6 matching bases. The DNA sequence follows: TGTGCCAGCAGCGGGGGGTACGAGCAGTACTTC. This encodes CASSGGYEQYF. The entire variable domain, with the stretches around the CDR3 drawn from the reference TRBV5-6 and TRBJ2-7 proteins, is DAGVTQSPTHLIKTRGQQVTLRCSPKSGHDTVSWYQQALGQGPQFIFQYYEEEERQRGNFPDRFSGHQFPNYSSELNVNALLLGDSALYLCASSGGYEQYFGPGTRLTVT.